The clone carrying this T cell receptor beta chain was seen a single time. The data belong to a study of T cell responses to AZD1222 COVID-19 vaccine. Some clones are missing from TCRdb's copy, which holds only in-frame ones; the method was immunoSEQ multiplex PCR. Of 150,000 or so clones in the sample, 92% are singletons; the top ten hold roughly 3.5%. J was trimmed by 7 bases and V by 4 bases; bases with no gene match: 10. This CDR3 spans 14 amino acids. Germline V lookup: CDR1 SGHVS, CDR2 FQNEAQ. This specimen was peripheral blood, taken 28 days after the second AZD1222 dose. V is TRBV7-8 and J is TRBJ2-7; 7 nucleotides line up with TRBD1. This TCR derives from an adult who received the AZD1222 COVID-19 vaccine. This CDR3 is CASSSNQGVSEQYF. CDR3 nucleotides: TGTGCCAGCAGCTCAAACCAGGGGGTGAGTGAGCAGTACTTC.